This T cell receptor beta chain was recorded in a study of T-cell reconstitution after alpha-beta-depleted transplantation in children. TCRbeta library preparation incorporated unique molecular identifiers. MiXCR, run by TCRdb on the PCR reads, gives a single entry per CDR3 protein. The data show approximately 45,000 distinct CDR3 sequences, roughly 52% seen once. Losses at the gene ends were 5 bases for V and 4 bases for J; bases not matched to a gene: 11. This CDR3 has 16 residues. In germline, CDR1 is SGHVS, CDR2 FQNEAQ. This clonotype was seen only a few times. The receptor's source is a boy younger than two with SCID, due to receive a stem cell transplant. Sequenced here: peripheral blood, sampled before TCRalphabeta/CD19-depleted stem cell transplant. The chain employs TRBV7-8 and TRBJ2-1; 7 bases are a match to TRBD1. As DNA, the CDR3 is TGTGCCAGCAGCACCCGGGTAGGGGGCTTATACAATGAGCAGTTCTTC. Translation gives CASSTRVGGLYNEQFF.